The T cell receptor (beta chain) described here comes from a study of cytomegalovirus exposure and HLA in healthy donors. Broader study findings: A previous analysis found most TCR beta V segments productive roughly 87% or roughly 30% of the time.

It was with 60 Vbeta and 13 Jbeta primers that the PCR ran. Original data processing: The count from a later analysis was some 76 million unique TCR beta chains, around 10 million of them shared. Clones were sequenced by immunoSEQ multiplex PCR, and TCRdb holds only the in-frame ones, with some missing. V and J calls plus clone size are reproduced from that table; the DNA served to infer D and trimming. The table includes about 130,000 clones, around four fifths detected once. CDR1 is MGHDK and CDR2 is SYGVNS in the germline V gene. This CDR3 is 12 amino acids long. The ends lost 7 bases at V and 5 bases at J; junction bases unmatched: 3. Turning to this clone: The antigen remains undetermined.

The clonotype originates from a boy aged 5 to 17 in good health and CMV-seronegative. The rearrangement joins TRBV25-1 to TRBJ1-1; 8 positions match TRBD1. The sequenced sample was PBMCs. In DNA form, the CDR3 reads TGTGCCAGCAAGACAGGGGCGACTGAAGCTTTCTTT. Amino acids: CASKTGATEAFF.